These 8 T cell receptor beta chains were all obtained from the same sample, sequenced in a study of T-cell reconstitution after alpha-beta-depleted transplantation in children. A TCRbeta library incorporating unique molecular identifiers was prepared. A single record per CDR3 protein comes from TCRdb applying MiXCR to the PCR reads. There are about 610,000 distinct CDR3 sequences in the sample; about 10% occur only once, and about 4% lies in the top ten. The specimen was PBMCs from the stem cell graft donor, collected from the stem cell graft. The receptors stem from a human donor who donated a stem cell graft to a child with acute myeloid leukemia.

This clonotype was seen a few times. This sequence joins TRBV23-1 and TRBJ1-1; TRBD1 matches 7 bases. TRBV23-1 carries the ORF label, with uncertain function. The V gene end was trimmed by 6 bases and the J gene end by 6 bases; junction bases not matched to a gene: 7. This CDR3 has 13 residues. CDR3 DNA: TGCGCCAGCAGGTTCTACAGGGGTTCTGAAGCTTTCTTT. It is translated as CASRFYRGSEAFF.

This clonotype was detected ten times or more. DNA of the CDR3: TGTGCCAGCATTAGCGGGAATGGTAAGGTTGAGCAGTTCTTC. This encodes CASISGNGKVEQFF. The rearrangement uses TRBV2 and TRBJ2-1; 8 positions match TRBD2. Germline V gives CDR1 SNHLY, CDR2 FYNNEI. This CDR3 contains 14 residues. The trim removed 7 bases at V and 9 bases at J, leaving 11 bases unmatched.

The table lists this clonotype with a few counts. V is TRBV12-3 or TRBV12-4 and J is TRBJ2-7; the D gene is possibly TRBD2 (7 bases). Trimming removed 2 bases from V and 5 bases from J, with 13 bases in between. The CDR3 has 14 residues. CDR3 in amino acids: CASSLREGGHEQYF. As DNA, the CDR3 is TGTGCCAGCAGTTTAAGGGAGGGGGGCCACGAGCAGTACTTC.

V is TRBV14 and J is TRBJ2-5; 10 nucleotides align to TRBD1. Trimming removed 4 bases from V and 1 base from J; junction bases left unmatched: 6. CDR1 is SGHDN and CDR2 is FVKESK in the germline V gene. The CDR3 has 16 residues. As DNA, the CDR3 is TGTGCCAGCAGCCGACGGGACAGGGGAATCCAAGAGACCCAGTACTTC. It encodes CASSRRDRGIQETQYF.

The V and J genes are TRBV19 and TRBJ2-1, with D perhaps assigned TRBD1 or TRBD2 (5 bases each). Germline V gene sequence: CDR1 LNHDA, CDR2 SQIVND (reference sequence). CDR3 length: 13 amino acids. Trimming removed 2 bases at V and 9 bases at J, with 11 bases between. Written as DNA, the CDR3 is TGTGCCAGTAGTATAATAGGGACCGGTGAGCAGTTCTTC. It codes for CASSIIGTGEQFF.

In this sample, this clonotype turned up a few times. The chain joins TRBV20-1 to TRBJ2-3, with 7 bases matching TRBD2. CDR3 length: 15 residues. J was trimmed by 4 bases and V by 1 base; bases with no gene match: 8. CDR1 and CDR2 (germline): DFQATT, SNEGSKA (reference sequence). The CDR3 DNA sequence: TGCAGTGCTAGAGGTGGCGGGAGAAGGGCAGATACGCAGTATTTT. It encodes CSARGGGRRADTQYF.

This clonotype was recorded at least ten times. J is TRBJ2-7 and V is TRBV12-3 or TRBV12-4; 8 positions match TRBD1. Trimming cost V 3 bases and J 2 bases; bases outside gene matches: 3. The CDR3 extends over 14 amino acids. CDR3 loop: CASSFGQGTYEQYF. The CDR3 region has the DNA TGTGCCAGCAGTTTCGGACAGGGTACCTACGAGCAGTACTTC.

This clonotype came up a few times. The CDR3 nucleotides read TGTGCCAGCAGCTTAAGTGCGGGGGCGGCTGGGGCCAACGTCCTGACTTTC. Its protein product is CASSLSAGAAGANVLTF. V is TRBV7-3 and J is TRBJ2-6; tentative D call: TRBD2 (7 bases). Trimming took off 1 base at V and 2 bases at J, with 12 bases between the two ends. The CDR3 sequence is 17 residues long. CDR1 is SGHTA and CDR2 is FQGTGA in the germline V gene.